This T cell receptor beta chain was sequenced for a study of blood T cell repertoires in COVID-19. The CDR3 sequence is 14 residues long. V was clipped by 4 bases and J by 2 bases; unmatched bases: 1. Looked up from germline, CDR1 is KGHDR and CDR2 is SFDVKD. TCRdb's copy holds only in-frame clones and misses some; the assay was immunoSEQ multiplex PCR. The table includes hundreds of thousands of clones, 75% to 90% detected once. Sample: PBMCs or T cells enriched from blood (not recorded which). The genes are TRBV24-1 and TRBJ2-3; 8 bases map to TRBD2. The sequence came from a woman under 30 who had recovered from COVID-19. The CDR3 protein is CATSEAGATDTQYF. Written as DNA, the CDR3 is TGTGCCACCAGTGAAGCGGGGGCCACAGATACGCAGTATTTT.